The entry that follows covers one T cell receptor (beta chain) sequence. This CDR3 comprises 12 residues. The V gene's germline CDR1 is SEHNR and CDR2 FQNEAQ (reference sequence). The V and J ends lost 4 bases and 2 bases respectively, with 4 bases between them. The sample originates from a study of technical replicates of blood from a handful of donors. The assay was immunoSEQ multiplex PCR, and TCRdb's table has in-frame clones only and misses some. In the table there are 80,000 or so clones, roughly 94% of which are singletons. The TCR originated in a human donor in good health. The chain links TRBV7-9 to TRBJ2-3, with D unresolved. The sample was T cells isolated from PBMCs. The CDR3 reads CASSSYTDTQYF. The CDR3 coding sequence is TGTGCCAGCAGCTCTTACACAGATACGCAGTATTTT.